Described below is a single T cell receptor beta chain sequence and its context. Its antigen is currently unknown. This sample is part of a study of T cells in Graves' hyperthyroidism and ophthalmopathy. Study summary: Peripheral blood sampling occurred at initial diagnosis, before any treatment.

This CDR3 region has 15 residues. The germline gives CDR1 SGHRS, CDR2 YFSETQ. V gave up 1 base and J gave up 2 bases; unmatched junction bases: 2. RNA transcripts served as the template for amplifying TCR beta CDR3 regions. In the first-round RT-PCR of the TCR CDR3, the HTBI primer set was used. Using its own MiXCR run on the multiplex PCR reads, TCRdb lists one record per CDR3 protein. This sample yields 350,000 to 450,000 distinct CDR3 sequences, of which around 15% are seen a single time; under 30% belongs to the top ten. Notes on the study in general: The model foresaw ophthalmopathy a median around seven months prior to onset. Most thyroid clonotypes expanded above 0.001 were also detected in blood.

The specimen sequenced was blood. This TCR was sampled from a man aged 45 to 65 with Graves' ophthalmopathy. The rearrangement uses TRBV5-1 and TRBJ2-2; 7 bases fit TRBD1. Here the CDR3 reads CASSLNRGNTGELFF. The CDR3 nucleotides are TGCGCCAGCAGCTTGAACAGGGGAAACACCGGGGAGCTGTTTTTT.